The clone carrying this T cell receptor beta chain occurred many times. Its target is not known. The data originate from a study of cytomegalovirus exposure and HLA in healthy donors. The CDR3 is 14 amino acids. Per germline, CDR1 MDHEN and CDR2 SYDVKM. Trimming cost V 5 bases and J 2 bases, with 12 bases left between them. Measured with immunoSEQ multiplex PCR; TCRdb has only the in-frame clones, and not every one. The data show around 98,000 clones, more than 85% seen once. Study-wide results and caveats: The finding came from a later analysis; first-cohort TCR clusters tended to co-occur in the 120 or so validation repertoires.

The origin of this receptor is a man aged 18 to 30 in good health and CMV-seropositive. The chain has TRBV28 and TRBJ1-1; TRBD1 might be the D (5 bases). The sequencing input was PBMCs. CDR3 bases: TGTGCCAGCAGTGACCCACAGGTAAACACTGAAGCTTTCTTT. This sequence encodes CASSDPQVNTEAFF. Drawing the rest from reference TRBV28 and TRBJ1-1, the complete variable domain is DVKVTQSSRYLVKRTGEKVFLECVQDMDHENMFWYRQDPGLGLRLIYFSYDVKMKEKGDIPEGYSVSREKKERFSLILESASTNQTSMYLCASSDPQVNTEAFFGQGTRLTVV.